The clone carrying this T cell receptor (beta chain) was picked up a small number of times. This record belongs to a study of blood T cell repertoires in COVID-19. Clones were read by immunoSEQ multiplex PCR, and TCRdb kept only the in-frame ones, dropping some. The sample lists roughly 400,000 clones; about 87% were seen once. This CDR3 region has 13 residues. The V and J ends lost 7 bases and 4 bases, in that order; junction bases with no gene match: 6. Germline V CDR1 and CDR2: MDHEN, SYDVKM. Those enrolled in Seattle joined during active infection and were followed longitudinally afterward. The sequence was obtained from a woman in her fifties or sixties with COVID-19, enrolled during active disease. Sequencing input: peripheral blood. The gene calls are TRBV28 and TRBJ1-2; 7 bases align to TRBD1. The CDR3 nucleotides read TGTGCCAGCACCCCCCCAGGGGGCTATGGCTACACCTTC. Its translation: CASTPPGGYGYTF.